This passage covers 25 T cell receptor beta chains from one sample sequenced in a study of cytomegalovirus exposure and HLA in healthy donors. The table came from immunoSEQ multiplex PCR; TCRdb's copy has only in-frame clones and leaves some out. The sample shows about 330,000 clones, roughly 90% of them seen only once. The sequencing sample was made of PBMCs. The receptor set was obtained from a woman aged 18-29 years in good health and CMV-seronegative.

The V and J genes are TRBV15 and TRBJ2-7, with D hard to call. Germline V CDR1 and CDR2: LNHNV, YYDKDF (reference sequence). The V gene lost 0 bases and the J gene lost 7 bases, with 10 bases spanning the gap. The CDR3 is made up of 13 amino acids. As DNA, the CDR3 is TGTGCCACCAGCAGAGAGTACCGGTTGGAGCAGTACTTC. It is translated as CATSREYRLEQYF.

The rearrangement links TRBV7-6 to TRBJ2-1; possible D gene TRBD1, 6 bases. Germline CDR1 and CDR2: SGHVS and FNYEAQ. Between the trimmed V and J ends, which lost 1 base and 8 bases, there was a span of 12 bases. This CDR3 spans 14 amino acids. The CDR3 region is CASSLDRVADEQFF. CDR3 bases: TGTGCCAGCAGCTTAGACAGGGTGGCCGATGAGCAGTTCTTC.

Here the CDR3 reads CASSRDRGDPYEQYF. Written as DNA, the CDR3 is TGTGCCAGCTCACGCGACAGGGGCGATCCCTACGAGCAGTACTTC. The rearrangement uses TRBV18 and TRBJ2-7, with 8 bases aligning to TRBD1. The ends lost 4 bases at V and 2 bases at J; junction bases unmatched: 7. Germline V lookup: CDR1 KGHSH, CDR2 LQKENI. This CDR3 has 15 amino acids.

This rearrangement joins TRBV7-2 to TRBJ2-1; tentatively, D is TRBD2 (6 bases). CDR3 length: 15 amino acids. V was pared by 5 bases and J by 2 bases, with 13 bases between. Germline V CDR1 and CDR2: SGHTA, FQGNSA. The CDR3: CASSLDGGTYNEQFF. The CDR3 bases are TGTGCCAGCAGCCTAGACGGAGGGACCTACAATGAGCAGTTCTTC. The full variable domain, in which reference TRBV7-2 and TRBJ2-1 provide the parts outside the CDR3, is GAGVSQSPSNKVTEKGKDVELRCDPISGHTALYWYRQSLGQGLEFLIYFQGNSAPDKSGLPSDRFSAERTGGSVSTLTIQRTQQEDSAVYLCASSLDGGTYNEQFFGPGTRLTVL.

This chain uses TRBV7-2 with TRBJ1-1; TRBD1 aligns across 8 bases. Germline V gene lookup returns CDR1 SGHTA and CDR2 FQGNSA. This CDR3 contains 15 residues. Losses at the gene ends were 5 bases for V and 2 bases for J; bases not matched to a gene: 7. CDR3 sequence: CASSERTGQNTEAFF. In nucleotides, the CDR3 is TGTGCCAGCAGCGAACGGACAGGGCAAAACACTGAAGCTTTCTTT.

This rearrangement joins TRBV29-1 to TRBJ1-1, with D hard to call. Trimming shortened V by 5 bases and J by 3 bases, and 13 bases separated the two germline ends. CDR1 is SQVTM, CDR2 ANQGSEA, per germline. The CDR3 length is 13 residues. The CDR3 is CSVRLLEDTEAFF. In nucleotides, the CDR3 is TGCAGCGTTCGTCTTCTTGAGGACACTGAAGCTTTCTTT.

V and J are TRBV29-1 and TRBJ1-4; tentative D call: TRBD1 (6 bases). From germline, CDR1 is SQVTM and CDR2 ANQGSEA. V was cut by 4 bases and J by 8 bases, with 11 bases left in between. The CDR3 runs 12 residues. The CDR3 DNA reads TGCAGCGTTGTTTCAGGGGCCGAAAAACTGTTTTTT. It specifies CSVVSGAEKLFF.

The chain links TRBV19 to TRBJ2-7; TRBD2 might be the D (6 bases). CDR1 and CDR2 from the germline V gene are LNHDA and SQIVND (reference sequence). The CDR3 is 14 residues long. Trimming left V 1 base short and J 6 bases short, with 13 bases between. Here the CDR3 reads CASSIVYGGSEQYF. The CDR3 DNA follows: TGTGCCAGTAGTATAGTTTATGGGGGGAGCGAGCAGTACTTC.

The CDR3 DNA reads TGTGCCAGCAGCTCCCCTAAAGCGGTCTCCTACAATGAGCAGTTCTTC. Residues: CASSSPKAVSYNEQFF. The chain carries TRBV11-1 and TRBJ2-1; possible D gene TRBD2, 5 bases. Trimming stripped 4 bases from V and 0 bases from J, with 13 bases between. The CDR3 covers 16 residues. In germline, CDR1 is SGHAT, CDR2 FQDESV (reference sequence).

This chain uses TRBV27 with TRBJ2-1; possible D gene TRBD1, 6 bases. V was pared by 3 bases and J by 8 bases, with 17 bases between. Germline V gene lookup returns CDR1 MNHEY and CDR2 SMNVEV (reference sequence). This CDR3 spans 15 amino acids. The CDR3 loop reads CASSFWGRGWDEQFF. The CDR3 nucleotides are TGTGCCAGCAGTTTTTGGGGCAGGGGCTGGGATGAGCAGTTCTTC.

V gene TRBV6-1 combines with J gene TRBJ2-7; 7 bases are a match to TRBD1. The ends lost 0 bases at V and 4 bases at J; junction bases unmatched: 6. The CDR3 runs 15 residues. CDR1 and CDR2 from the germline V gene are MNHNS and SASEGT. The CDR3 protein is CASSEALWDSYEQYF. The CDR3 DNA reads TGTGCCAGCAGTGAAGCGCTATGGGACAGTTACGAGCAGTACTTC.

This clone showed up just once. The gene calls are TRBV5-1 and TRBJ2-5; D might be TRBD2 (6 bases). Germline CDR1 and CDR2: SGHRS and YFSETQ. V was trimmed by 0 bases and J by 5 bases, leaving 11 bases between them. CDR3 length: 14 residues. CDR3 sequence: CASSLERAGETQYF. The CDR3 DNA follows: TGCGCCAGCAGCTTGGAACGGGCGGGGGAGACCCAGTACTTC. Drawing the rest from reference TRBV5-1 and TRBJ2-5, the complete variable domain is KAGVTQTPRYLIKTRGQQVTLSCSPISGHRSVSWYQQTPGQGLQFLFEYFSETQRNKGNFPGRFSGRQFSNSRSEMNVSTLELGDSALYLCASSLERAGETQYFGPGTRLLVL.

Points on this clone: The same CDR3 is also encoded by other DNA sequences in this sample. CDR3 residues: CASSLGAGGPYEQYF. The CDR3 DNA sequence: TGCGCCAGCAGCTTGGGGGCAGGGGGCCCCTACGAGCAGTACTTC. This sequence joins TRBV5-1 and TRBJ2-7; 8 bases line up with TRBD1. Losses at the gene ends were 0 bases for V and 2 bases for J; bases not matched to a gene: 4. In germline, CDR1 is SGHRS, CDR2 YFSETQ. The length of the CDR3 is 15 residues.

This chain uses TRBV21-1 with TRBJ2-5; the table's D call of TRBD2 was not tested on the DNA. TRBV21-1 is labeled a pseudogene. This CDR3 is built from 15 residues. The CDR3 reads CASSKVFGVQETQYF. DNA of the CDR3: TGTGCCAGCAGCAAAGTGTTCGGGGTACAAGAGACCCAGTACTTC.

The chain carries TRBV18 and TRBJ1-1; weak D call: TRBD1 (5 bases). This CDR3 contains 15 residues. Deletions cut 6 bases from V and 8 bases from J, with 22 bases between. The germline CDR1 and CDR2 sequences are KGHSH and LQKENI. CDR3 nucleotide sequence: TGTGCCAGCTCGCCAGGCGGCAGGGAATTCTTCGAAGCTTTCTTT. It codes for CASSPGGREFFEAFF.

The genes are TRBV2 and TRBJ1-2; 7 bases fit TRBD1. V gave up 8 bases and J gave up 0 bases; unmatched junction bases: 6. The CDR3 is 14 amino acids. Germline CDR1 and CDR2: SNHLY and FYNNEI. The CDR3 DNA reads as TGTGCCAGCCGGGACAGAAGCGCTAACTATGGCTACACCTTC. Translation gives CASRDRSANYGYTF.

The gene calls are TRBV4-1 and TRBJ2-7; perhaps TRBD1 as D (6 bases). CDR1 is MGHRA and CDR2 is YSYEKL in the germline V gene. The CDR3 runs 14 residues. Trimming left V 4 bases short and J 4 bases short, with 14 bases between. CDR3 region: CASSPTGSGYEQYF. CDR3 DNA sequence: TGCGCCAGCAGCCCTACAGGGTCGGGGTACGAGCAGTACTTC.

The chain recombines TRBV19 with TRBJ2-7; 7 nucleotides match TRBD1. CDR1 and CDR2 from the germline V gene are LNHDA and SQIVND (reference sequence). Germline trimming cut 5 bases from V and 3 bases from J; bases unmatched to any gene: 10. This CDR3 comprises 15 residues. The CDR3 reads CASSPGTALSYEQYF. The CDR3 DNA reads as TGTGCCAGTAGTCCTGGGACAGCTCTCAGCTACGAGCAGTACTTC.

In its sample, this clone was seen once. The chain links TRBV4-3 to TRBJ2-6; D not certain. CDR3 length: 16 amino acids. Trimming removed 4 bases at V and 4 bases at J, with 14 bases between. The V gene's germline CDR1 is LGHNA and CDR2 YSLEER. DNA of the CDR3: TGCGCCAGCAGCCGAGAAGCCGCCTTCGGGGCCAACGTCCTGACTTTC. Its translation is CASSREAAFGANVLTF.

The rearrangement joins TRBV9 to TRBJ2-1, with TRBD2 as a possible D gene (7 bases). Looked up from germline, CDR1 is SGDLS and CDR2 is YYNGEE. This CDR3 has 15 amino acids. V dropped 4 bases and J dropped 4 bases, with 15 bases sitting between them. The CDR3 region has the DNA TGTGCCAGCAGCACTAGCGCAGGGGCTTACAATGAGCAGTTCTTC. This gives the protein CASSTSAGAYNEQFF.

V and J are TRBV18 and TRBJ2-6; D not certain. The CDR3 is 17 amino acids. Germline-derived CDR1 and CDR2 are KGHSH and LQKENI. V lost 3 bases, J lost 0 bases, and 12 bases lay in between. In DNA, the CDR3 is TGTGCCAGCTCACCCGTTGCGGCGAGCTCTGGGGCCAACGTCCTGACTTTC. Encoded protein: CASSPVAASSGANVLTF.

The chain joins TRBV6-1 to TRBJ2-7; possibly TRBD2 for D (5 bases). The CDR3 has 12 amino acids. CDR1 and CDR2 (germline): MNHNS, SASEGT. V dropped 11 bases and J dropped 6 bases, with 17 bases sitting between them. In DNA form, the CDR3 reads TGTGCCTCCAGGTATTTGGAGGTCGAGCAGTACTTC. Amino acid sequence: CASRYLEVEQYF.

The CDR3 DNA sequence: TGTGCCAGCAGCCCACCCAGGACAAACTCTCCCTACGAGCAGTACTTC. Translated: CASSPPRTNSPYEQYF. V is TRBV28 and J is TRBJ2-7; D perhaps matches TRBD1 (5 bases). Trimming shortened V by 6 bases and J by 2 bases, and 20 bases separated the two germline ends. In germline, CDR1 is MDHEN, CDR2 SYDVKM. This CDR3 has 16 amino acids.

The chain recombines TRBV28 with TRBJ1-2; 8 bases line up with TRBD1. The J segment lost 4 bases and the V segment lost 5 bases, leaving 6 bases of the junction unmatched. The germline gives CDR1 MDHEN, CDR2 SYDVKM. This CDR3 region has 14 residues. Here the CDR3 DNA reads TGTGCCAGCAGTCTTACAGGGGGTAGCTATGGCTACACCTTC. This encodes CASSLTGGSYGYTF.

This clone was detected many times. The V gene is TRBV4-2, the J gene TRBJ2-7; 7 bases agree with TRBD2. The CDR3 spans 15 residues. Germline CDR1 and CDR2: LGHNA and YNFKEQ. After removal of 0 bases from V and 5 bases from J, the junction contained 7 bases not matched to a gene. The CDR3 reads CASSQEEGGPDEQYF. The CDR3 coding sequence is TGTGCCAGCAGCCAAGAGGAGGGAGGGCCCGACGAGCAGTACTTC.